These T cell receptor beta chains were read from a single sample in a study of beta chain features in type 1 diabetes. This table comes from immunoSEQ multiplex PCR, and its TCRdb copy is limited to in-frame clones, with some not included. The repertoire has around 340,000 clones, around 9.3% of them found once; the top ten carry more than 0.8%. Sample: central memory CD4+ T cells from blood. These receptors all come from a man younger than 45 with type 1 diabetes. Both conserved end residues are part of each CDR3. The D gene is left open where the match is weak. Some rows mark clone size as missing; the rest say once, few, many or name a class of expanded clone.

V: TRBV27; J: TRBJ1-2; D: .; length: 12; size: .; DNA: TGTGCCAGCAGGGATGGTTCATATGGCTACACCTTC; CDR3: CASRDGSYGYTF
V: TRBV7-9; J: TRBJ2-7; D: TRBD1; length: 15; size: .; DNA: TGTGCCAGCAGTTCATCCCCGGGACAGGTTGCCGAGCAGTACTTC; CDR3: CASSSSPGQVAEQYF
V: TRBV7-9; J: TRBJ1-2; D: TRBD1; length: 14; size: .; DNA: TGTGCCAGCAGCACAGGACAGGGCGGGGATGGCTACACCTTC; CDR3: CASSTGQGGDGYTF
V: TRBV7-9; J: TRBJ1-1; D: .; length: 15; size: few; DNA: TGTGCCAGCAGCTTAGGTCGGCAGGGAGGGACTGAAGCTTTCTTT; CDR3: CASSLGRQGGTEAFF
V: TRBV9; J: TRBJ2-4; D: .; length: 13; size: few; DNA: TGTGCCAGCAGCGTAGGGGTCCAAAACATTCAGTACTTC; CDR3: CASSVGVQNIQYF
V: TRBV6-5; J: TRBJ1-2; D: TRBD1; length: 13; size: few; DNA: TGTGCCAGCAGTTCCGGACAGGTGAATGGCTACACCTTC; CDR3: CASSSGQVNGYTF
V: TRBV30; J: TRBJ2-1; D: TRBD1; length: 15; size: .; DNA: TGTGCCTGGAGTGCCGGGACAGCTTCCTACAATGAGCAGTTCTTC; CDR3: CAWSAGTASYNEQFF
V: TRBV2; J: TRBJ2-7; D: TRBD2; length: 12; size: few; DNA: TGTGCCAGCAACGGGAGGGCCTACGAGCAGTACTTC; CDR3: CASNGRAYEQYF
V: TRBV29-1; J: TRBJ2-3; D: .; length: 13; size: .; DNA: TGCAGCGTTGAAGGATCGGGGACAGATACGCAGTATTTT; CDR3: CSVEGSGTDTQYF
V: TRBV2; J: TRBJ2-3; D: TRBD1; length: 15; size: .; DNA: TGTGCCAGCAGCGAAGGGGACAGGGGGCGCGATACGCAGTATTTT; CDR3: CASSEGDRGRDTQYF
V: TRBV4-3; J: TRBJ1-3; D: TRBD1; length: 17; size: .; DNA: TGCGCCAGCAGCCAAGCCACAGGGGACTACTCTGGAAACACCATATATTTT; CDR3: CASSQATGDYSGNTIYF
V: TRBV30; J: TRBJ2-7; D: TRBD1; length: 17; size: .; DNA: TGTGCCTGGAGCCTAAATCCATGGGACAGGAGATCGTACGAGCAGTACTTC; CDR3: CAWSLNPWDRRSYEQYF
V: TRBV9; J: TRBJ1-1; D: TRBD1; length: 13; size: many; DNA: TGTGCCAGCAGCGCGGACAGGGACACTGAAGCTTTCTTT; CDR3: CASSADRDTEAFF
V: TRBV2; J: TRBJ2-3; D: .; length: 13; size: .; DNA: TGTGCCAGCAGAGCGACGGTCACAGATACGCAGTATTTT; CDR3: CASRATVTDTQYF